The clone carrying this TCR beta chain was picked up a small number of times. MiXCR, applied by TCRdb to the 5' RACE reads, yields one record per CDR3 protein. The sample carries some 450,000 distinct CDR3 sequences, 15% to 20% recorded once. The record originates from a study of T-cell memory formation after mild COVID-19. This TCR derives from an adult woman who had mild COVID-19 (a few samples of this study predate the infection). Cell type and time point are not known. What was sequenced was PBMCs or a T cell subset sorted from them (not recorded which).

The CDR3 sequence: CASSALAGGPVPNTGELFF. CDR3 bases: TGTGCCAGCAGTGCACTAGCGGGGGGGCCCGTACCGAACACCGGGGAGCTGTTTTTT. The rearrangement uses TRBV27 and TRBJ2-2; TRBD2 matches at 13 bases. The CDR3 is 19 amino acids. The ends lost 5 bases at V and 0 bases at J; junction bases unmatched: 9. The germline V gene encodes CDR1 MNHEY and CDR2 SMNVEV (reference sequence).